The 14 T cell receptor beta chains listed next were all sequenced from one sample in a study of blood T cell repertoires in COVID-19 (dated by TCRdb to 2020 to 2021). The protocol used for the library was the immunoSEQ multiplex PCR assay. The immuneACCESS repertoire file appears here via TCRdb, limited to in-frame rearrangements. These files lack a portion of the clones; in checked studies, under half of the deficit traces to unresolved V genes, and the cause of the others is not known. The sample table records 110,000 to 150,000 clones; over 70% of these occur just once. Jointly, the top ten make up around 3.7% of the sample. Input material: peripheral blood. These receptor sequences come from a man in his 70s who had recovered from COVID-19.

Only a few counts were recorded for this clone. V and J are TRBV4-1 and TRBJ2-4; TRBD2 matches 8 bases. The ends lost 4 bases at V and 3 bases at J; junction bases unmatched: 14. The CDR3 contains 18 residues. CDR1 and CDR2 (germline): MGHRA, YSYEKL. The CDR3 bases are TGCGCCAGCAGCCCCTTAGCGGGACGGGAAATAGGCAAAAACATTCAGTACTTC. This codes for CASSPLAGREIGKNIQYF.

This clone showed up just a few times. V and J are TRBV19 and TRBJ1-1, with no clear D. Germline CDR1 LNHDA, CDR2 SQIVND (reference sequence). The length of the CDR3 is 15 residues. V lost 6 bases to trimming and J lost 1 base, with 15 bases between them. DNA of the CDR3: TGTGCCAGTAGGCTCCTCCCGGTAAGGAACACTGAAGCTTTCTTT. It encodes CASRLLPVRNTEAFF.

This clone has ten or more counts. CDR3 DNA: TGTGCCAGCAGCCTACAGGGGACTACGCAGTATTTT. Translation gives CASSLQGTTQYF. The genes are TRBV16 and TRBJ2-3; 7 nucleotides line up with TRBD1. V lost 4 bases to trimming and J lost 8 bases; unmatched junction nucleotides: 3. CDR1 is KGHSY, CDR2 FQNENV, per germline. The CDR3 contains 12 residues.

In this sample, this clone turned up once. This rearrangement joins TRBV11-2 to TRBJ1-2, with a possible D match to TRBD1 (5 bases). CDR3 size: 17 residues. V was pared by 6 bases and J by 2 bases, with 22 bases between. The V gene's germline CDR1 is SGHAT and CDR2 FQNNGV. CDR3 DNA sequence: TGTGCCAGCAGTTATTCTCACCGTGGCAGGGTGAACTATGGCTACACCTTC. It is translated as CASSYSHRGRVNYGYTF.

The chain links TRBV27 to TRBJ2-1, with TRBD2 as a possible D gene (5 bases). This CDR3 comprises 15 residues. The germline gives CDR1 MNHEY, CDR2 SMNVEV (reference sequence). V dropped 5 bases and J dropped 7 bases, with 18 bases sitting between them. CDR3 amino acids: CASSRGSGAANEQFF. In DNA, the CDR3 is TGTGCCAGCAGTCGAGGCAGCGGAGCGGCAAATGAGCAGTTCTTC.

The CDR3 DNA follows: TGTGCCATCAGTGAGTCGGAGAACAATGAGCAGTTCTTC. It is translated as CAISESENNEQFF. The rearrangement joins TRBV10-3 to TRBJ2-1; the D is unclear. The germline gives CDR1 ENHRY, CDR2 SYGVKD. V gave up 0 bases and J gave up 5 bases, with 5 bases separating them. The CDR3 runs to 13 residues.

V and J are TRBV3-1 (or the pseudogene TRBV3-2) and TRBJ2-2; D is unresolved. CDR1 is LGHDT, CDR2 YNNKEL, per germline (reference sequence). The CDR3 spans 15 residues. Between the trimmed V and J ends, which lost 2 bases and 4 bases, there was a span of 11 bases. DNA of the CDR3: TGTGCCAGCAGCCAACGACTGGCAATCACCGGGGAGCTGTTTTTT. Translated: CASSQRLAITGELFF.

J is TRBJ2-3 and V is TRBV27, with D tentatively TRBD1 (5 bases). Germline loops: CDR1 MNHEY, CDR2 SMNVEV (reference sequence). The CDR3 contains 14 residues. Between the trimmed V and J ends, which lost 3 bases and 4 bases, there was a span of 11 bases. For the CDR3, the DNA is TGTGCCAGCAGTTTTTGGCAGGGCGCAGATACGCAGTATTTT. Its translation is CASSFWQGADTQYF.

A few counts support this clone. The chain recombines TRBV11-2 with TRBJ2-2; 14 bases fit TRBD2. The CDR3 contains 16 residues. Trimming took 6 bases from V and 7 from J; bases not matched to a gene: 7. Germline V lookup: CDR1 SGHAT, CDR2 FQNNGV. As DNA, the CDR3 is TGTGCCAGCAGGGGGACTAGCGGGAGTTTTGGCGGGGAGCTGTTTTTT. Its protein is CASRGTSGSFGGELFF.

The rearrangement uses TRBV5-1 and TRBJ1-1; 9 nucleotides line up with TRBD1. The CDR3 has 13 amino acids. CDR1 and CDR2 from the germline V gene are SGHRS and YFSETQ. Trimming at V came to 6 bases and at J to 4 bases, leaving 4 bases not matched to a gene. The CDR3 DNA sequence: TGCGCCAGCAAAGGACAGGGGAGCACTGAAGCTTTCTTT. This codes for CASKGQGSTEAFF.

In its sample, this clone was seen many times. The genes are TRBV10-2 and TRBJ1-2; TRBD1 matches at 8 bases. V lost 0 bases, J lost 8 bases, and 11 bases stayed unmatched. CDR3 length: 16 residues. Germline CDR1 reads WSHSY; CDR2 reads SAAADI. The CDR3 region is CASSESGTGTGRGYTF. The DNA for the CDR3 is TGCGCCAGCAGTGAGTCGGGGACCGGGACAGGACGCGGCTACACCTTC.

The V call is TRBV11-2, the J call TRBJ1-6; TRBD1 matches 7 bases. The CDR3 covers 13 residues. The V gene's germline CDR1 is SGHAT and CDR2 FQNNGV. Trimming took 6 bases from V and 10 from J; bases not matched to a gene: 6. The CDR3 here is CASRVSGGSPLHF. The CDR3 bases are TGTGCCAGCAGGGTCTCAGGGGGGTCACCCCTCCACTTT. Filled out from reference TRBV11-2 and TRBJ1-6, the complete variable domain reads EAGVAQSPRYKIIEKRQSVAFWCNPISGHATLYWYQQILGQGPKLLIQFQNNGVVDDSQLPKDRFSAERLKGVDSTLKIQPAKLEDSAVYLCASRVSGGSPLHFGNGTRLTVT.

The chain couples TRBV6-2 or TRBV6-3 to TRBJ2-7; 9 bases are a match to TRBD2. With 2 bases clipped from V and 4 bases from J, the junction kept 15 bases outside the gene matches. The CDR3 is made up of 18 amino acids. Germline loops: CDR1 MNHEY, CDR2 SVGEGT. CDR3 residues: CASSYRASGINLRYEQYF. CDR3 DNA: TGTGCCAGCAGTTACAGGGCTAGCGGGATAAATCTTCGGTACGAGCAGTACTTC.

Turning to this clone: A much larger clonotype is one base distant, so this may be a read error. This sample also contains other DNA sequences that code for the same CDR3. CDR3 in amino acids: CASSPLGTPNYEQYF. CDR3 DNA: TGTGCCAGCTCACCACTTGGGACACCAAACTACGAGCAGTACTTC. J is TRBJ2-7 and V is TRBV18; a weak D match, TRBD1 (6 bases). The CDR3 runs 15 residues. With 1 base removed from V and 3 bases from J, the gap between germline ends came to 13 bases. The germline V gene has CDR1 KGHSH and CDR2 LQKENI.